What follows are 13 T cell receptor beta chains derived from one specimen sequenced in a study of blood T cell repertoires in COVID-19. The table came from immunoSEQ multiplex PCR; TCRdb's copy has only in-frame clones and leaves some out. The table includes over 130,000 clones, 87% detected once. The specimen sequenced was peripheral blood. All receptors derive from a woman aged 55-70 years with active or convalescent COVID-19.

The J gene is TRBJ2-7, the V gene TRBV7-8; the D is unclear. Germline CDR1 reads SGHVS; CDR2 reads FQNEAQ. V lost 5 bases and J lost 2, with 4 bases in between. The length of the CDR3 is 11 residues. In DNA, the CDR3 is TGTGCCAGCAGCCCGGCCTACGAGCAGTACTTC. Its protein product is CASSPAYEQYF.

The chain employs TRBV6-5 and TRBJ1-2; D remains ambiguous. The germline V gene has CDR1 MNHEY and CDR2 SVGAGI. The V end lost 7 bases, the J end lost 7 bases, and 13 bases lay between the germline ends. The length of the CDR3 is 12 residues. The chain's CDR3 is CASTEPSRGYTF. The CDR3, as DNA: TGTGCCAGCACCGAGCCCTCTCGTGGCTACACCTTC.

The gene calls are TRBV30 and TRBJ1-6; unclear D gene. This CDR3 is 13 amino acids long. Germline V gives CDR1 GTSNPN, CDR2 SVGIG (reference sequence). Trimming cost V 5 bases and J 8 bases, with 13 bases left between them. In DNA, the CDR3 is TGTGCCTGGGGCGGGGAGGGAGATTCACCCCTCCACTTT. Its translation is CAWGGEGDSPLHF.

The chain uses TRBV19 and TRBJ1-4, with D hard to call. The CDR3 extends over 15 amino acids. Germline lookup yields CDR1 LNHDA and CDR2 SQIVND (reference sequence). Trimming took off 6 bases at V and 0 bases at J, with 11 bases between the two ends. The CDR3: CASSPALATNEKLFF. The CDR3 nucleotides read TGTGCCAGTAGCCCCGCGTTGGCAACTAATGAAAAACTGTTTTTT.

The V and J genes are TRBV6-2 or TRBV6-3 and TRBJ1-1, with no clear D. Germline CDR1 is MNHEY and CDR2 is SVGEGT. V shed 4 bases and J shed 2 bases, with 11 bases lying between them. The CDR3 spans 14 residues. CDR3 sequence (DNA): TGTGCCAGCAGTTTGCGGACGGGAAACACTGAAGCTTTCTTT. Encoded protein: CASSLRTGNTEAFF.

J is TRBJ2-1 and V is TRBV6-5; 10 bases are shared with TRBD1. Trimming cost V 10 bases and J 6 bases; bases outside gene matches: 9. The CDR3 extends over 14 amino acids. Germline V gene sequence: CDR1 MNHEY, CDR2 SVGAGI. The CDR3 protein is CAILPGQGRNEQFF. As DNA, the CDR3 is TGTGCCATCCTTCCGGGACAGGGGCGCAATGAGCAGTTCTTC.

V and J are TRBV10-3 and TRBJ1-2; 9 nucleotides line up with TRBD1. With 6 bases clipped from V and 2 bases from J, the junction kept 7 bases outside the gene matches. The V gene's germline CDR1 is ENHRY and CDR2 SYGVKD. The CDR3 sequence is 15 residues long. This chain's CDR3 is CAIRSGTGNNYGYTF. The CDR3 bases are TGTGCCATCAGATCCGGGACAGGGAACAACTATGGCTACACCTTC.

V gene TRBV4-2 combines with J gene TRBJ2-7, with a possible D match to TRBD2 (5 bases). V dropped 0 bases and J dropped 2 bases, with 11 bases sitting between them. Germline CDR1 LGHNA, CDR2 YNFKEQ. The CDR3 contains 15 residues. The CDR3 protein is CASSQDSGLTYEQYF. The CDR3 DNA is TGTGCCAGCAGCCAAGATAGTGGACTGACCTACGAGCAGTACTTC.

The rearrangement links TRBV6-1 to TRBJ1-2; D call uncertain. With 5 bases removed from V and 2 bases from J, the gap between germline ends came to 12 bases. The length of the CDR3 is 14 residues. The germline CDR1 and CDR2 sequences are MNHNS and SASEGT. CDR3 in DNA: TGTGCCAGCAGTCCTAACGCGAGAAACTATGGCTACACCTTC. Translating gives CASSPNARNYGYTF.

The CDR3 sequence is CASRLTGSEGYTF. The CDR3 bases are TGTGCCAGCAGGTTGACAGGATCTGAAGGCTACACCTTC. The rearrangement joins TRBV5-8 to TRBJ1-2; possibly TRBD1 for D (6 bases). CDR1 and CDR2 from the germline V gene are SGHTS and YDEGEE. The CDR3 has 13 amino acids. Trimming shortened V by 5 bases and J by 8 bases, and 16 bases separated the two germline ends.

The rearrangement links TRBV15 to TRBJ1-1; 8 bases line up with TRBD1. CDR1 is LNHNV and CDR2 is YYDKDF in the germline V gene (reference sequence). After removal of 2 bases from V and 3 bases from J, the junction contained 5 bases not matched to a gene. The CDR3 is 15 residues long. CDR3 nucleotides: TGTGCCACCAGCAGATTTACAGGGGGGTACACTGAAGCTTTCTTT. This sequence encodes CATSRFTGGYTEAFF.

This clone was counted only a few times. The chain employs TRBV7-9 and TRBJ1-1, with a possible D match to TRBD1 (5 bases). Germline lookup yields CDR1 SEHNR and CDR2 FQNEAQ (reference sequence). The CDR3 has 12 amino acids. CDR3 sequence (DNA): TGTGCGTCCGGCAGGGTCAAATTCGAAGCTTTCTTT. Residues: CASGRVKFEAFF.

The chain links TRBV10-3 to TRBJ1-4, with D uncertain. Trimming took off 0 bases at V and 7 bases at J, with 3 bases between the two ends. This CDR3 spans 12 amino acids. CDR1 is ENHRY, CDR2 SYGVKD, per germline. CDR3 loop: CAISESVEKLFF. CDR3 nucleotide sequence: TGTGCCATCAGTGAGTCCGTTGAAAAACTGTTTTTT.